Detailed here is one T cell receptor beta chain. The data were obtained in a study of blood T cell repertoires in COVID-19. Background on the study: Material from acute and convalescent COVID-19 was sourced from the United States, Italy and Spain. Nucleic acid was either cDNA or gDNA, and it came from T cells, B-cell-depleted T cells, or PBMCs.

The CDR3 covers 14 residues. Trimming removed 1 base at V and 0 bases at J, with 8 bases between. Germline lookup yields CDR1 SGHKS and CDR2 YYEKEE (reference sequence). Authors' data handling: Estimated nucleated cell counts came from reference gene primer amplification. Repertoires were generated with immunoSEQ multiplex PCR, while TCRdb's copy carries only in-frame clones and drops some. The DNA was the basis for D and trimming; V, J and clone size are from that table. Counted here are roughly 190,000 clones, around 83% occurring once; the ten biggest clones make up roughly 2.9%. Sequenced input: peripheral blood. The chain combines TRBV5-5 with TRBJ2-7, with D possibly TRBD1 on 5 matching bases. The source of this sequence is a middle-aged man with active or convalescent COVID-19. The CDR3: CASSLLTASYEQYF. Written as DNA, the CDR3 is TGTGCCAGCAGCTTGTTGACAGCCTCCTACGAGCAGTACTTC.